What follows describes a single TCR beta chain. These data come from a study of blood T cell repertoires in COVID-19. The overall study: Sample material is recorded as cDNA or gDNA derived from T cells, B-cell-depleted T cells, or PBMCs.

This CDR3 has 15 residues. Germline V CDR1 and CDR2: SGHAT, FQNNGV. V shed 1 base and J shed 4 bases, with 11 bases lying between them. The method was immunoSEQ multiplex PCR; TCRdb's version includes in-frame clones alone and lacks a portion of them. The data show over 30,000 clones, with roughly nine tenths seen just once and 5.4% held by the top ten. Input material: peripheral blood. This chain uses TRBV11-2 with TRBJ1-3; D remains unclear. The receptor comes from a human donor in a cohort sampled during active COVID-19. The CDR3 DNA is TGTGCCAGCAGCTTAGTTGGGCTTATCGGAAACACCATATATTTT. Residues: CASSLVGLIGNTIYF.